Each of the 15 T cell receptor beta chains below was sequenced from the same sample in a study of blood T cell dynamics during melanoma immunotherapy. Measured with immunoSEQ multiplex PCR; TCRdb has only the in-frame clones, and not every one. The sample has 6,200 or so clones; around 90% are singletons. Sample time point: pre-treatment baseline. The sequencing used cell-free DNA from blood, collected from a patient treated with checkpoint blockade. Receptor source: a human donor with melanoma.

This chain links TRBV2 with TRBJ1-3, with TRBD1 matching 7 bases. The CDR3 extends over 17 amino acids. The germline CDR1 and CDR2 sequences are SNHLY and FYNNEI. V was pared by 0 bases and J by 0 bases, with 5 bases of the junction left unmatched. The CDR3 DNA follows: TGTGCCAGCAGTGAAGCGCAGGGGGGGAGCTCTGGAAACACCATATATTTT. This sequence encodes CASSEAQGGSSGNTIYF.

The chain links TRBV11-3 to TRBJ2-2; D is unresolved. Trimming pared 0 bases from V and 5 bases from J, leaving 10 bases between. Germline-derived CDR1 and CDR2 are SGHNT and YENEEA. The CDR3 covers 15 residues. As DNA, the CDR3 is TGTGCCAGCAGCTTAGATCCCACCGGGACCGGGGAGCTGTTTTTT. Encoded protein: CASSLDPTGTGELFF.

CDR3 bases: TGTGCCAGCAGTTTCGACGGGCGCTCCTACGAGCAGTACTTC. Protein sequence: CASSFDGRSYEQYF. This chain connects TRBV5-5 to TRBJ2-7; D remains ambiguous. Germline lookup yields CDR1 SGHKS and CDR2 YYEKEE (reference sequence). V lost 5 bases to trimming and J lost 0 bases, with 12 bases between them. CDR3 length equals 14 residues.

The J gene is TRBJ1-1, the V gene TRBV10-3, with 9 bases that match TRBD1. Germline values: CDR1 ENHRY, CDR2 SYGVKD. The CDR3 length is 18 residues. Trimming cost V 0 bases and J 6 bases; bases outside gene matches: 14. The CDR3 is CAISESSGLGQGVPEAFF. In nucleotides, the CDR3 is TGTGCCATCAGTGAGTCGAGTGGGCTGGGACAGGGAGTCCCTGAAGCTTTCTTT.

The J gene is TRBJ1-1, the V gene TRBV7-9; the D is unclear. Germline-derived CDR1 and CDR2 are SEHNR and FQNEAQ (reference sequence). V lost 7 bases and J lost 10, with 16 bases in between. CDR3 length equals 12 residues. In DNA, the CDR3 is TGTGCCAGCACCCCACGCCGGGGAAGAGCTTTCTTT. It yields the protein CASTPRRGRAFF.

CDR3 residues: CASSKGYEQYF. The CDR3 region has the DNA TGTGCCAGCAGTAAAGGATACGAGCAGTACTTC. This chain connects TRBV27 to TRBJ2-7; D uncertain. The CDR3 length is 11 residues. Germline V CDR1 and CDR2: MNHEY, SMNVEV (reference sequence). V shed 5 bases and J shed 4 bases, with 6 bases lying between them.

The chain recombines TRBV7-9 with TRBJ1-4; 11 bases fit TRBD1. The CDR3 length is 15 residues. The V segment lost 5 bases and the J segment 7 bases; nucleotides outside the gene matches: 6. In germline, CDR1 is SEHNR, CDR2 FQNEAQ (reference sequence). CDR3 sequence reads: CASSAGQGAREKLFF. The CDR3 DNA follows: TGTGCCAGCAGCGCCGGACAGGGGGCGCGTGAAAAACTGTTTTTT.

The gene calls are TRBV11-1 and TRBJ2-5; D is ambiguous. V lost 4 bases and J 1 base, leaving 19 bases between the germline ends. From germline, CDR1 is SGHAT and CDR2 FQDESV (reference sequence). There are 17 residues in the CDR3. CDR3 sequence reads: CASSSLAPVRSQETQYF. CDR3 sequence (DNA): TGTGCCAGCAGCTCGCTTGCCCCGGTCCGTAGCCAAGAGACCCAGTACTTC.

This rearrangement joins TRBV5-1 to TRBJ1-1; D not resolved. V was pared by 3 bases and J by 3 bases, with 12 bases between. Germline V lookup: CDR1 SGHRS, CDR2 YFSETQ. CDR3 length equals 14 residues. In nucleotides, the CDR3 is TGCGCCAGCAGCTCCCGAGTGGGGTACACTGAAGCTTTCTTT. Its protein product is CASSSRVGYTEAFF. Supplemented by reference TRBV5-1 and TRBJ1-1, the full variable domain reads KAGVTQTPRYLIKTRGQQVTLSCSPISGHRSVSWYQQTPGQGLQFLFEYFSETQRNKGNFPGRFSGRQFSNSRSEMNVSTLELGDSALYLCASSSRVGYTEAFFGQGTRLTVV.

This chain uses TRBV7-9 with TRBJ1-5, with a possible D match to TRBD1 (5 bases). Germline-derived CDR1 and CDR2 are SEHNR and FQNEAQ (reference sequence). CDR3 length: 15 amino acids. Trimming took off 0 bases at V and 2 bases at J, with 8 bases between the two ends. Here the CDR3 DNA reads TGTGCCAGCAGCTTAGCCTTGGGGGGCAATCAGCCCCAGCATTTT. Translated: CASSLALGGNQPQHF.

DNA of the CDR3: TGTGCCAGCAGCGTATCCGGCGGCAGTAATTCACCCCTCCACTTT. Amino acids: CASSVSGGSNSPLHF. This chain links TRBV9 with TRBJ1-6; D call uncertain. This CDR3 has 15 amino acids. V shed 1 base and J shed 6 bases, with 11 bases lying between them. CDR1 and CDR2 (germline): SGDLS, YYNGEE.

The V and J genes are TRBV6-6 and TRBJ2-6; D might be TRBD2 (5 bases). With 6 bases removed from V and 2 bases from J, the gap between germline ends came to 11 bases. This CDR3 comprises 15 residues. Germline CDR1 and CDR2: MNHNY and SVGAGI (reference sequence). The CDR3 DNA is TGTGCCAGCAGGCCGGACTCAACTGGGGCCAACGTCCTGACTTTC. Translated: CASRPDSTGANVLTF.

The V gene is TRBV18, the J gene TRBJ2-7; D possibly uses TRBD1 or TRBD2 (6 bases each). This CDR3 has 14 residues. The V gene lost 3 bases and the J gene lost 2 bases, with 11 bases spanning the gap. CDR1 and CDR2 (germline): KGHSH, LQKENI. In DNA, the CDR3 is TGTGCCAGCTCACCGCGGGACAACCCCTACGAGCAGTACTTC. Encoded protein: CASSPRDNPYEQYF. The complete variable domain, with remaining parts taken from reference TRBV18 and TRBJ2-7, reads NAGVMQNPRHLVRRRGQEARLRCSPMKGHSHVYWYRQLPEEGLKFMVYLQKENIIDESGMPKERFSAEFPKEGPSILRIQQVVRGDSAAYFCASSPRDNPYEQYFGPGTRLTVT.

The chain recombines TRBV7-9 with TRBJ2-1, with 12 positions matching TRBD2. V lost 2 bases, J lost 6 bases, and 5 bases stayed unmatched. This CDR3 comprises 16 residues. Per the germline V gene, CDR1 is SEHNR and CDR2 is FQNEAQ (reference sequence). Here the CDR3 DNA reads TGTGCCAGCAGCTTACAAGCACTAGCGGGAGGCAATGAGCAGTTCTTC. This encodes CASSLQALAGGNEQFF.

CDR3: CASSLGAAGNTIYF. The CDR3 DNA reads as TGTGCCAGCAGCTTAGGTGCGGCTGGAAACACCATATATTTT. This chain joins TRBV7-2 and TRBJ1-3; D not resolved. Germline V gene lookup returns CDR1 SGHTA and CDR2 FQGNSA. Trimming took 1 base from V and 2 from J, leaving 6 bases between them. The CDR3 length is 14 residues.